The next 17 T cell receptor beta chains were all read from a single sample in a study of blood T cells in healthy people across ages. With a J-beta primer mix and a sample-barcoded 5' primer, a second PCR ran about 6 to 11 cycles. One entry per CDR3 protein, called by TCRdb with MiXCR from the 5' RACE reads. The sample consists of roughly 700,000 distinct CDR3 sequences, approximately 49% of them appearing once. Sequenced input: blood. The receptors were sampled from a woman aged 55-70 years in good health.

The CDR3 is CASSRGDPTDTQYF. As DNA, the CDR3 is TGCGCCAGCAGCAGAGGGGACCCCACAGATACGCAGTATTTT. V usage is TRBV5-1 and J usage is TRBJ2-3; either TRBD1 or TRBD2 may supply D (5 bases each). Between the trimmed V and J ends, which lost 4 bases and 2 bases, there was a span of 11 bases. In germline, CDR1 is SGHRS, CDR2 YFSETQ. This CDR3 is built from 14 residues.

The chain joins TRBV6-1 to TRBJ2-5, with 8 nucleotides matching TRBD1. Germline V lookup: CDR1 MNHNS, CDR2 SASEGT. The CDR3 loop spans 12 amino acids. After removal of 9 bases from V and 4 bases from J, the junction contained 4 bases not matched to a gene. CDR3 residues: CASADRGETQYF. In DNA, the CDR3 is TGTGCCAGTGCCGACAGGGGAGAGACCCAGTACTTC.

The chain uses TRBV12-3 or TRBV12-4 and TRBJ2-5; possible D gene TRBD2, 7 bases. This CDR3 has 14 amino acids. With 8 bases removed from V and 2 bases from J, the gap between germline ends came to 15 bases. The CDR3 nucleotides read TGTGCCAGCCGATTGGGAGGGGGACAAGAGACCCAGTACTTC. Residues: CASRLGGGQETQYF.

The chain is built from TRBV5-1 and TRBJ2-1; 7 nucleotides align to TRBD2. Germline loops: CDR1 SGHRS, CDR2 YFSETQ. The CDR3 totals 16 residues. The junction had 11 bases not matched to a gene; V was cut back by 4 bases and J by 4 bases. In nucleotides, the CDR3 is TGCGCCAGCAGCCGGGCGGGAGCTCAGCTTTACAATGAGCAGTTCTTC. It specifies CASSRAGAQLYNEQFF. The full variable domain, completed using reference TRBV5-1 and TRBJ2-1, is KAGVTQTPRYLIKTRGQQVTLSCSPISGHRSVSWYQQTPGQGLQFLFEYFSETQRNKGNFPGRFSGRQFSNSRSEMNVSTLELGDSALYLCASSRAGAQLYNEQFFGPGTRLTVL.

In nucleotides, the CDR3 is TGTGCCAGCAGCAAACGACTAGCGGGAAAGGCCGCGAACACCGGGGAGCTGTTTTTT. Protein product: CASSKRLAGKAANTGELFF. V is TRBV4-2 and J is TRBJ2-2; 11 nucleotides align to TRBD2. Germline V gene sequence: CDR1 LGHNA, CDR2 YNFKEQ. V was pared by 5 bases and J by 0 bases, with 11 bases of the junction left unmatched. The length of the CDR3 is 19 residues.

The gene calls are TRBV12-3 or TRBV12-4 and TRBJ2-1; maybe TRBD2 (5 bases). The V and J ends lost 6 bases and 3 bases respectively, with 9 bases between them. CDR3 size: 13 residues. The CDR3 reads CASRAGLYNEQFF. CDR3 nucleotide sequence: TGTGCCAGCAGGGCTGGACTCTACAATGAGCAGTTCTTC.

Many counts were recorded for this clonotype. The V call is TRBV28, the J call TRBJ2-1; 11 nucleotides line up with TRBD2. V lost 5 bases to trimming and J lost 9 bases; unmatched junction nucleotides: 27. Germline CDR1 is MDHEN and CDR2 is SYDVKM. CDR3 length equals 21 residues. CDR3 residues: CASSPQGLAALSTGGVGEQFF. The DNA for the CDR3 is TGTGCCAGCAGTCCTCAGGGACTAGCGGCGCTATCAACGGGAGGGGTAGGTGAGCAGTTCTTC.

The chain has TRBV7-9 and TRBJ1-2, with 8 nucleotides matching TRBD1. Germline CDR1 reads SEHNR; CDR2 reads FQNEAQ (reference sequence). Trimming removed 5 bases from V and 4 bases from J; junction bases left unmatched: 9. The CDR3 is 15 residues long. The CDR3 DNA reads TGTGCCAGCAGCGGCGGGGCAGGGGGCGGCTATGGCTACACCTTC. Its protein product is CASSGGAGGGYGYTF. The variable domain in full, with the rest retrieved from reference TRBV7-9 and TRBJ1-2, is DTGVSQNPRHKITKRGQNVTFRCDPISEHNRLYWYRQTLGQGPEFLTYFQNEAQLEKSRLLSDRFSAERPKGSFSTLEIQRTEQGDSAMYLCASSGGAGGGYGYTFGSGTRLTVV.

This clonotype was seen more than once but under ten times. The chain links TRBV20-1 to TRBJ2-7; TRBD2 agrees at 10 bases. This CDR3 spans 16 amino acids. CDR1 is DFQATT, CDR2 SNEGSKA, per germline (reference sequence). Trimming at V came to 6 bases and at J to 2 bases, leaving 13 bases not matched to a gene. The CDR3 reads CSASTVTSGNPYEQYF. DNA of the CDR3: TGCAGTGCCTCGACCGTCACTAGCGGGAACCCCTACGAGCAGTACTTC.

The chain links TRBV20-1 to TRBJ2-7; 8 positions match TRBD1. The J segment lost 0 bases and the V segment lost 0 bases, leaving 4 bases of the junction unmatched. The CDR3 spans 15 residues. Germline CDR1 is DFQATT and CDR2 is SNEGSKA (reference sequence). The CDR3 DNA is TGCAGTGCTAGAGACGCCGGACAGGGCTCCTACGAGCAGTACTTC. It translates to CSARDAGQGSYEQYF.

The chain joins TRBV7-2 to TRBJ2-7; D call uncertain. CDR3 length: 14 residues. The germline gives CDR1 SGHTA, CDR2 FQGNSA. Trimming pared 5 bases from V and 1 base from J, leaving 12 bases between. The CDR3 DNA is TGTGCCAGCAGCATAAGATCACAGTCCTACGAGCAGTACTTC. Amino acids: CASSIRSQSYEQYF.

This clonotype was seen more than once but under ten times. This chain joins TRBV5-1 and TRBJ2-1; 7 bases align to TRBD2. CDR1 and CDR2 from the germline V gene are SGHRS and YFSETQ. The CDR3 contains 14 residues. V lost 4 bases and J lost 4; bases outside the gene matches: 5. The CDR3 sequence is CASSAGLKYNEQFF. DNA of the CDR3: TGCGCCAGCAGCGCGGGACTAAAATACAATGAGCAGTTCTTC.

This sequence joins TRBV27 and TRBJ2-3; 9 nucleotides agree with TRBD2. With the DNA end fitting TRBJ2-5 better, the J assignment may be wrong. The V gene's germline CDR1 is MNHEY and CDR2 SMNVEV (reference sequence). The CDR3 length is 17 residues. CDR3 residues: CASSLVAGGGPKETQYF. In nucleotides, the CDR3 is TGTGCCAGCAGTTTAGTGGCGGGAGGGGGTCCTAAAGAGACCCAGTACTTC.

The V call is TRBV18, the J call TRBJ1-2; tentative D call: TRBD1 (6 bases). This CDR3 comprises 16 residues. The V and J ends lost 2 bases and 2 bases respectively, with 15 bases between them. Germline CDR1 and CDR2: KGHSH and LQKENI. In DNA form, the CDR3 reads TGTGCCAGCTCACCAGGGGGGGCCCAACGCAACTATGGCTACACCTTC. Translation: CASSPGGAQRNYGYTF.

The rearrangement uses TRBV5-1 and TRBJ2-3, with no clear D. The CDR3 has 14 residues. With 4 bases removed from V and 0 bases from J, the gap between germline ends came to 9 bases. Germline V gene data show CDR1 as SGHRS and CDR2 as YFSETQ. The CDR3, as DNA: TGCGCCAGCAGCAACATGCCTAGCACAGATACGCAGTATTTT. Translation gives CASSNMPSTDTQYF.

This clonotype was counted a few times. The chain has TRBV3-1 and TRBJ2-7, with TRBD1 as a possible D gene (5 bases). The CDR3 extends over 12 amino acids. Trimming removed 4 bases at V and 4 bases at J, with 8 bases between. Germline V lookup: CDR1 LGHDT, CDR2 YNNKEL (reference sequence). CDR3 nucleotides: TGTGCCAGCAGCCGACAGCAGTACGAGCAGTACTTC. It translates to CASSRQQYEQYF.

The chain is built from TRBV5-1 and TRBJ2-1; 7 nucleotides agree with TRBD2. Germline V CDR1 and CDR2: SGHRS, YFSETQ. The CDR3 has 15 residues. V lost 3 bases, J lost 6 bases, and 9 bases stayed unmatched. The CDR3 here is CASSYMMRESNEQFF. In DNA form, the CDR3 reads TGCGCCAGCAGCTACATGATGCGGGAGAGCAATGAGCAGTTCTTC.